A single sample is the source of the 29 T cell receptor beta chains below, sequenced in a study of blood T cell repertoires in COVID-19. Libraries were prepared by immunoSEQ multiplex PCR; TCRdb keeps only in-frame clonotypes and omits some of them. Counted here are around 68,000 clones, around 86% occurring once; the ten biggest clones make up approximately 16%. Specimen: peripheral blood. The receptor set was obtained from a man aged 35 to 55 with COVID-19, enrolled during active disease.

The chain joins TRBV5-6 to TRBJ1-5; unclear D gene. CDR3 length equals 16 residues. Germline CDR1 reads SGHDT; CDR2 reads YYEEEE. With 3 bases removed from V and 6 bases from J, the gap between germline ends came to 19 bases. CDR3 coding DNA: TGTGCCAGCAGCTCCCGTCCCAAGGCGGGGTTTCAGCCCCAGCATTTT. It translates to CASSSRPKAGFQPQHF.

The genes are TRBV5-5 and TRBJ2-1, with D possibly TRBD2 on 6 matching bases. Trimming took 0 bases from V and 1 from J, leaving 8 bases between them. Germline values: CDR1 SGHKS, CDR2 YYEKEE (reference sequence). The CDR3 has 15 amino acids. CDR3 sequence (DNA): TGTGCCAGCAGCTTGGACGGGGGTTCCTACAATGAGCAGTTCTTC. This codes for CASSLDGGSYNEQFF.

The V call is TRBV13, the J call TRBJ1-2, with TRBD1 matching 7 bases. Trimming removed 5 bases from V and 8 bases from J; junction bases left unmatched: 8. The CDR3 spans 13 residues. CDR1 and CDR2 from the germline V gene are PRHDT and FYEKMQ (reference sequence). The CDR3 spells CASSAQGLEGYTF. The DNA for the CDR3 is TGTGCCAGCAGCGCACAGGGGCTGGAAGGCTACACCTTC. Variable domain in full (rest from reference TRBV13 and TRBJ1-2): AAGVIQSPRHLIKEKRETATLKCYPIPRHDTVYWYQQGPGQDPQFLISFYEKMQSDKGSIPDRFSAQQFSDYHSELNMSSLELGDSALYFCASSAQGLEGYTFGSGTRLTVV.

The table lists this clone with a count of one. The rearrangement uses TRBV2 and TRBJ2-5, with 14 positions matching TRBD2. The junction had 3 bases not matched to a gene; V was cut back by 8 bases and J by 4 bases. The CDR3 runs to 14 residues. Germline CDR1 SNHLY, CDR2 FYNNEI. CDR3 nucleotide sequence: TGTGCCAGCGGGGGACTAGCGGGGGCAGAGACCCAGTACTTC. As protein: CASGGLAGAETQYF.

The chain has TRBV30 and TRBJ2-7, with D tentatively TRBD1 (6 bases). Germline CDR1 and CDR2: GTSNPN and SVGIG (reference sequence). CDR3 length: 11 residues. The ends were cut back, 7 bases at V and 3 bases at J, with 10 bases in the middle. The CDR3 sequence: CAYKGVYEQYF. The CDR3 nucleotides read TGTGCCTACAAGGGGGTCTACGAGCAGTACTTC.

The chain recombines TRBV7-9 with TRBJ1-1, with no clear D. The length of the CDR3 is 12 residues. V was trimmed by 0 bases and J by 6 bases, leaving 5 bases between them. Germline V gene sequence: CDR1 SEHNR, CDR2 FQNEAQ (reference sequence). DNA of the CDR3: TGTGCCAGCAGCTTAGCCGGTTCTGAAGCTTTCTTT. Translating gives CASSLAGSEAFF.

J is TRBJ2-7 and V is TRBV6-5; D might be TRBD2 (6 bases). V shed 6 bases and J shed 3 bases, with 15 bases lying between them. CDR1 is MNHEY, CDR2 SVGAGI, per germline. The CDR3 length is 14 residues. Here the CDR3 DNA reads TGTGCCAGCAGCAAGCGACTTAGCGGCTACGAGCAGTACTTC. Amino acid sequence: CASSKRLSGYEQYF.

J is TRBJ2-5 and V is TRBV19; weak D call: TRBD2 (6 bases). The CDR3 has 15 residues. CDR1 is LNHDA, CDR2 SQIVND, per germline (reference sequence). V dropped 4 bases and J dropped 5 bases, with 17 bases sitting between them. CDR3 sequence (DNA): TGTGCCAGTAGTACCGGGATAGGAGGGGACGAGACCCAGTACTTC. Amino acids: CASSTGIGGDETQYF.

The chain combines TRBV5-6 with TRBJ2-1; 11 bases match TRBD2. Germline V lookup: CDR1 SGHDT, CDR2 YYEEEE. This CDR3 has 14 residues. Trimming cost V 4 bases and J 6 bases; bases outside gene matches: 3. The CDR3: CASSSSGGANEQFF. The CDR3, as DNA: TGTGCCAGCAGCAGTAGCGGGGGGGCCAATGAGCAGTTCTTC.

In DNA, the CDR3 is TGTGCCAGCAGTTACTCAACAGAGAACTACGAGCAGTACTTC. This gives the protein CASSYSTENYEQYF. The chain carries TRBV6-6 and TRBJ2-7; no clear D. Per germline, CDR1 MNHNY and CDR2 SVGAGI (reference sequence). V was trimmed by 0 bases and J by 3 bases, leaving 9 bases between them. The CDR3 contains 14 residues.

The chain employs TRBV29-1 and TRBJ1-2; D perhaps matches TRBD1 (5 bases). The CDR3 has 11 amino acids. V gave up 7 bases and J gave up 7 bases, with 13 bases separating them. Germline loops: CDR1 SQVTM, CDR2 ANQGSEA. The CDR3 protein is CSAEYGGGYTF. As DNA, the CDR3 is TGCAGCGCAGAGTACGGGGGTGGCTACACCTTC.

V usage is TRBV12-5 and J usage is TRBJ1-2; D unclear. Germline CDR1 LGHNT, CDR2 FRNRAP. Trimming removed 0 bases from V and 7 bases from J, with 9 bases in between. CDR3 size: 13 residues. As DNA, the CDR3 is TGTGCTAGTGGTTTGGTAGTATCCGGTGGCTACACCTTC. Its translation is CASGLVVSGGYTF.

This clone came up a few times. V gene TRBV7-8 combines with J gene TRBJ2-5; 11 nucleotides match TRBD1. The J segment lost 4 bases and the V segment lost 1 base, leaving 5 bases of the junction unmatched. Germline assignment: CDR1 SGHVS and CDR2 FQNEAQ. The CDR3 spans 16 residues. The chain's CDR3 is CASSLVGDRGRETQYF. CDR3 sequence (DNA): TGTGCCAGCAGCTTAGTTGGGGACAGGGGGAGAGAGACCCAGTACTTC.

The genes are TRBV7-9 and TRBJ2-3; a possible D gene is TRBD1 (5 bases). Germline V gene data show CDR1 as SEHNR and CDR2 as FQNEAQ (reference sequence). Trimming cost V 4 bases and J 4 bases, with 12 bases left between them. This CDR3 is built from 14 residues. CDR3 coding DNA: TGTGCCAGCAGCTCCGTAGACAGACCAGATACGCAGTATTTT. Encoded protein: CASSSVDRPDTQYF.

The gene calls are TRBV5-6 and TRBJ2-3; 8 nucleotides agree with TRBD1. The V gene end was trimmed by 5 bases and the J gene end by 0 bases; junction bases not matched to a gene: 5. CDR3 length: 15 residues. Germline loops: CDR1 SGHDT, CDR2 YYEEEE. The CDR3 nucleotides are TGTGCCAGCAGTAATACAGGGGGAAGCACAGATACGCAGTATTTT. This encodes CASSNTGGSTDTQYF.

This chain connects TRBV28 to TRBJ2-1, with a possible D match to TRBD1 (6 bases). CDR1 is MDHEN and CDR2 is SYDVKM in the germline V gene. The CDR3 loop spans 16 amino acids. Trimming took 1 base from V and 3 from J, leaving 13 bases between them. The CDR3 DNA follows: TGTGCCAGCAGTTTATTGGGGGCTCAACTCTACAATGAGCAGTTCTTC. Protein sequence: CASSLLGAQLYNEQFF. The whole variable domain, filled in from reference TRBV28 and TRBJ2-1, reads DVKVTQSSRYLVKRTGEKVFLECVQDMDHENMFWYRQDPGLGLRLIYFSYDVKMKEKGDIPEGYSVSREKKERFSLILESASTNQTSMYLCASSLLGAQLYNEQFFGPGTRLTVL.

This chain's CDR3 is CASRYYSNQPQHF. The CDR3 coding sequence is TGTGCCAGCAGGTATTATAGCAATCAGCCCCAGCATTTT. The chain is built from TRBV28 and TRBJ1-5; D not resolved. The germline CDR1 and CDR2 sequences are MDHEN and SYDVKM. V was pared by 6 bases and J by 0 bases, with 6 bases between. The CDR3 contains 13 residues.

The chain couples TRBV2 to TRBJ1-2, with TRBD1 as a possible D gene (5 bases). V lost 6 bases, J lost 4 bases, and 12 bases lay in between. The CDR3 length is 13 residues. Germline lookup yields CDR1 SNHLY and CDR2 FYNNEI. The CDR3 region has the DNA TGTGCCAGCAGGGGGCAGGGAACCTATGGCTACACCTTC. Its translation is CASRGQGTYGYTF.

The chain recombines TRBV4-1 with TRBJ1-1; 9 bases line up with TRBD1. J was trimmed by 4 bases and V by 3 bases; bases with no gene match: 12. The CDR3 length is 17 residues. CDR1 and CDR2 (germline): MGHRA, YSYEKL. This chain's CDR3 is CASSHPWGDRGTTEAFF. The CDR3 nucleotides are TGCGCCAGCAGCCACCCCTGGGGAGACAGGGGGACCACTGAAGCTTTCTTT.

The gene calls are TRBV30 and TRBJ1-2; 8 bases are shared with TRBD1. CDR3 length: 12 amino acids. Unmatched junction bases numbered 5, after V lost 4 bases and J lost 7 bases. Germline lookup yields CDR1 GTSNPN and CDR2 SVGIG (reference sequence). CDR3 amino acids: CAWTETGVGYTF. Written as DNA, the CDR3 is TGTGCCTGGACAGAGACAGGGGTTGGCTACACCTTC. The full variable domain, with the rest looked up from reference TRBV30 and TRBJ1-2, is SQTIHQWPATLVQPVGSPLSLECTVEGTSNPNLYWYRQAAGRGLQLLFYSVGIGQISSEVPQNLSASRPQDRQFILSSKKLLLSDSGFYLCAWTETGVGYTFGSGTRLTVV.

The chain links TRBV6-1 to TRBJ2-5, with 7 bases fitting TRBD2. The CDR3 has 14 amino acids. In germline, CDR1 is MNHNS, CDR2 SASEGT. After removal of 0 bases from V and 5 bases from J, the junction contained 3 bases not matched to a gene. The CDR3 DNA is TGTGCCAGCAGTGAAGCGACTAGCTGGGAGACCCAGTACTTC. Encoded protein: CASSEATSWETQYF.

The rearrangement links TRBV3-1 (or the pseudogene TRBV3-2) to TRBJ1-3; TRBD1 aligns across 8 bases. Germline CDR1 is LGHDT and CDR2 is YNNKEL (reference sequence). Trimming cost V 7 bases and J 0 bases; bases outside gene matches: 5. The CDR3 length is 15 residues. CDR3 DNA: TGTGCCAGCACCCAGGGGGCGCACTCTGGAAACACCATATATTTT. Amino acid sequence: CASTQGAHSGNTIYF.

The CDR3 spells CASSHYRDITDTQYF. CDR3 in DNA: TGCGCCAGCAGTCATTACAGGGACATCACAGATACGCAGTATTTT. The J gene is TRBJ2-3, the V gene TRBV23-1; D is perhaps TRBD1 (6 bases). TRBV23-1 is an ORF, with its function uncertain. CDR3 length: 15 amino acids. V lost 3 bases to trimming and J lost 2 bases, with 12 bases between them.

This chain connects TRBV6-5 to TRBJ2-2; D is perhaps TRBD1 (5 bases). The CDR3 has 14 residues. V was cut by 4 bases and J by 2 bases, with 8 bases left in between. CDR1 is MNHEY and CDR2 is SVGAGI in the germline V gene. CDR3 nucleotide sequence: TGTGCCAGCAGTTTCACAGGCAACACCGGGGAGCTGTTTTTT. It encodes CASSFTGNTGELFF.

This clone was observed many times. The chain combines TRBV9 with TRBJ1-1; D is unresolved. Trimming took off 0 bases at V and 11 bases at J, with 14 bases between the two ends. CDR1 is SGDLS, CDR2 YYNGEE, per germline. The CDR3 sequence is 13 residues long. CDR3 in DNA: TGTGCCAGCAGCGTAGCTACTAGGACGGCGGCTTTCTTT. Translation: CASSVATRTAAFF.

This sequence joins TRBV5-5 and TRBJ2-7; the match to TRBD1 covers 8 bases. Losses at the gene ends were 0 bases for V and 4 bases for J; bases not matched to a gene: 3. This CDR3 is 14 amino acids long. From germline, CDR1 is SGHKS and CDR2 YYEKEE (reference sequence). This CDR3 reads CASSLGGDRYEQYF. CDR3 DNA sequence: TGTGCCAGCAGCTTGGGAGGGGACAGGTACGAGCAGTACTTC.

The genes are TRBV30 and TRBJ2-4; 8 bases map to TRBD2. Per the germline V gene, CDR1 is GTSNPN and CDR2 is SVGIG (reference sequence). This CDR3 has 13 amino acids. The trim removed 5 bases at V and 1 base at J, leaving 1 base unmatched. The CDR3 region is CAWSGGAKNIQYF. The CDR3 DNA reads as TGTGCCTGGTCGGGGGGGGCCAAAAACATTCAGTACTTC.

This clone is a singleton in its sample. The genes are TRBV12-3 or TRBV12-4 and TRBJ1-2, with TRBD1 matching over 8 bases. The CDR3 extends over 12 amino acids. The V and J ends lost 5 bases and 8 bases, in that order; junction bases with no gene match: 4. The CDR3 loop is CASSGQGSGYTF. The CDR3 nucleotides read TGTGCCAGCAGTGGACAGGGTAGCGGCTACACCTTC.

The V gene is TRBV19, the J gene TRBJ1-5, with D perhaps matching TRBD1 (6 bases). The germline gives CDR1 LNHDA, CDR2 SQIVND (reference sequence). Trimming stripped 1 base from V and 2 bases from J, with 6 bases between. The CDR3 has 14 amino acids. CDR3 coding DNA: TGTGCCAGTAGTATAGCAGGGGGCAATCAGCCCCAGCATTTT. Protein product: CASSIAGGNQPQHF.